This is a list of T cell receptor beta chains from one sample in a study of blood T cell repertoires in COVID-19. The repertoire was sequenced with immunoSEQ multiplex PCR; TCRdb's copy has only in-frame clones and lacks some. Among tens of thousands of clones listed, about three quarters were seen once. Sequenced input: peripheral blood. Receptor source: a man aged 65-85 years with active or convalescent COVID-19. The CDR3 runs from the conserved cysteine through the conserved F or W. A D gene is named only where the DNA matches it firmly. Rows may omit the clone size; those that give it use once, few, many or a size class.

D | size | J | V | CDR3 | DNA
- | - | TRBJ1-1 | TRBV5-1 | CASDTGSRTEAFF | TGCGCCAGCGATACAGGGTCGAGGACTGAAGCTTTCTTT
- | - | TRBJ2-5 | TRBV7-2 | CASSRRVQETQYF | TGTGCCAGCAGCCGACGGGTCCAAGAGACCCAGTACTTC
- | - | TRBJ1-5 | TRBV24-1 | CATSDSQGWQPQHF | TGTGCCACCAGTGATTCTCAGGGTTGGCAGCCCCAGCATTTT
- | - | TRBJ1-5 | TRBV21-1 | CASSKAPGPYSNQPQHF | TGTGCCAGCAGCAAAGCCCCAGGGCCTTATAGCAATCAGCCCCAGCATTTT
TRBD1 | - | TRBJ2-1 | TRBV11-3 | CASSLGQGVDNEQFF | TGTGCCAGCAGCCTGGGACAGGGGGTGGACAATGAGCAGTTCTTC
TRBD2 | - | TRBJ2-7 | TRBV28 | CASSWTSGESQYF | TGTGCCAGCAGTTGGACTAGCGGGGAGTCGCAGTACTTC
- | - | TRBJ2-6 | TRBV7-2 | CASSAGQPGANVLTF | TGTGCCAGCAGCGCCGGACAGCCCGGGGCCAACGTCCTGACTTTC
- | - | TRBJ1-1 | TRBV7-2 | CASSLSQGLLGEAFF | TGTGCCAGCAGCTTAAGTCAGGGGCTGTTAGGTGAAGCTTTCTTT
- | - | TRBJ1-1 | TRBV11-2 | CASSWGGTEAFF | TGTGCCAGCAGCTGGGGGGGCACTGAAGCTTTCTTT
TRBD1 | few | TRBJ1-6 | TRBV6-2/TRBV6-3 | CASSYSKRQGNSPLHF | TGTGCCAGCAGTTACTCGAAAAGACAGGGGAATTCACCCCTCCACTTT
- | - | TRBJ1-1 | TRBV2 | CASSVGDSAFF | TGTGCCAGCAGTGTAGGAGACAGTGCTTTCTTT
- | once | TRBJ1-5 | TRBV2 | CASSVFGTGSNQPQHF | TGTGCCAGCAGTGTTTTCGGTACAGGGAGCAATCAGCCCCAGCATTTT
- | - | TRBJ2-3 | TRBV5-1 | CASSLGGDTDTQYF | TGCGCCAGCAGCTTGGGAGGAGATACAGATACGCAGTATTTT
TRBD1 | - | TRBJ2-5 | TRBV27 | CASSSGQGQETQYF | TGTGCCAGCAGTTCCGGACAGGGTCAAGAGACCCAGTACTTC
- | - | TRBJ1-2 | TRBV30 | CAWSKDSKVREGGYTF | TGTGCCTGGAGCAAAGATTCCAAGGTGCGGGAGGGAGGCTACACCTTC
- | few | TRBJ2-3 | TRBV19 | CASSMGGFTDTQYF | TGTGCCAGTAGTATGGGGGGATTCACAGATACGCAGTATTTT
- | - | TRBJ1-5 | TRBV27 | CASSLLFDRHHQPQHF | TGTGCCAGCAGTTTACTATTCGACAGGCACCATCAGCCCCAGCATTTT
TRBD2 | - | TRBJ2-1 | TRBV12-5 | CASGGTSGANYNEQFF | TGTGCTAGTGGTGGGACTAGCGGGGCTAACTACAATGAGCAGTTCTTC
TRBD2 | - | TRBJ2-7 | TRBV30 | CAWSKAGGEQYF | TGTGCCTGGAGTAAAGCGGGGGGCGAGCAGTACTTC
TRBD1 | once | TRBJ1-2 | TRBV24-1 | CATSDRQGVDGYTF | TGTGCCACCAGTGATCGTCAGGGGGTCGATGGCTACACCTTC
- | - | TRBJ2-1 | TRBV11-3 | CASSATSEGLDEQFF | TGTGCCAGCAGCGCGACTTCGGAGGGCCTCGATGAGCAGTTCTTC
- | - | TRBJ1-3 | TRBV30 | CAWSVWQNSGNTIYF | TGTGCCTGGAGTGTATGGCAGAACTCTGGAAACACCATATATTTT
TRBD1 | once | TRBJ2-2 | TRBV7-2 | CASSPGTGYTGELFF | TGTGCCAGCAGCCCCGGGACAGGGTACACCGGGGAGCTGTTTTTT
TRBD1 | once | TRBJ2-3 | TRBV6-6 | CASSPGTGNADTQYF | TGTGCCAGCAGTCCCGGGACAGGGAACGCAGATACGCAGTATTTT
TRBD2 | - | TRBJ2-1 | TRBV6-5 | CASSPGTTRYNEQFF | TGTGCCAGCAGTCCCGGGACTACTAGATACAATGAGCAGTTCTTC
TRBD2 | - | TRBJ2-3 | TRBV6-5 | CASTLSGGATDTQYF | TGTGCCAGCACCCTGAGCGGGGGGGCCACAGATACGCAGTATTTT
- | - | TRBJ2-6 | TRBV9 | CASSGFWHRNSGANVLTF | TGTGCCAGCAGCGGATTCTGGCACAGAAACTCTGGGGCCAACGTCCTGACTTTC
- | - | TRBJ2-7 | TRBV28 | CASSSHSRWAHEQYF | TGTGCCAGCAGTTCCCATTCCCGATGGGCCCACGAGCAGTACTTC
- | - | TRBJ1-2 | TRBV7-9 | CASSLGQAPNYGYTF | TGTGCCAGCAGCTTAGGGCAGGCACCTAACTATGGCTACACCTTC
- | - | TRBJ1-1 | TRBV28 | CASSRGTPYWNTEAFF | TGTGCCAGCAGTCGCGGGACGCCCTACTGGAACACTGAAGCTTTCTTT
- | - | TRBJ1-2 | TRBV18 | CASSHATGNHGYTF | TGTGCCAGCTCACATGCGACGGGAAACCATGGCTACACCTTC
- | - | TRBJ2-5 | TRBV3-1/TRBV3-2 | CASSPTGTSNQETQYF | TGTGCCAGCAGCCCGACGGGAACCAGCAATCAAGAGACCCAGTACTTC
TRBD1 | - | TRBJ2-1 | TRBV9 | CASSRTGGGYNEQFF | TGTGCCAGCAGCCGTACAGGGGGAGGCTACAATGAGCAGTTCTTC
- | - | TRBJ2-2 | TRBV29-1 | CSGWTVSTGELFF | TGCAGCGGGTGGACAGTTTCCACCGGGGAGCTGTTTTTT
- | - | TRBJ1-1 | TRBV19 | CASSKGWSTEAFF | TGTGCCAGTAGTAAGGGGTGGTCCACTGAAGCTTTCTTT
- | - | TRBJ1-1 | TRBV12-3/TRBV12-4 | CASSVQGNTEAFF | TGTGCCAGCAGTGTGCAGGGTAACACTGAAGCTTTCTTT
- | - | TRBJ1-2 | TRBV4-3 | CASSQEGVTGYTF | TGCGCCAGCAGCCAAGAAGGGGTCACCGGCTACACCTTC
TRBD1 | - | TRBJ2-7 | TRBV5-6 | CASSLILGQGSYEQYF | TGTGCCAGCAGCTTGATTTTAGGACAGGGGTCCTACGAGCAGTACTTC
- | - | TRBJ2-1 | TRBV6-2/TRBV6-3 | CASSASRFSRGDNEQFF | TGTGCCAGCAGTGCTTCCCGATTCTCTCGTGGAGACAATGAGCAGTTCTTC
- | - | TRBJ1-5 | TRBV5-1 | CASSLGADQPQHF | TGCGCCAGCAGCCTCGGAGCCGATCAGCCCCAGCATTTT
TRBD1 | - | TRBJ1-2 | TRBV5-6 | CASSIPGGYYGYTF | TGTGCCAGCAGCATACCAGGGGGCTACTATGGCTACACCTTC
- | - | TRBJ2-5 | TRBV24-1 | CATSDLDRPETQYF | TGTGCCACCAGTGATTTGGACAGACCAGAGACCCAGTACTTC
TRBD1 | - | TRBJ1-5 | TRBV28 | CASSFVRQGYQPQHF | TGTGCCAGCAGTTTCGTGAGACAGGGTTATCAGCCCCAGCATTTT